Below, 30 T cell receptor beta chains from the same sample are listed, as sequenced in a study of blood T cell repertoires in COVID-19. The repertoire was sequenced with immunoSEQ multiplex PCR; TCRdb's copy has only in-frame clones and lacks some. The sample shows approximately 210,000 clones, around four fifths of them seen only once. Sequenced sample: peripheral blood. The source of these receptors is a woman aged 50 to 60 with active or convalescent COVID-19.

The rearrangement links TRBV5-1 to TRBJ2-1; 7 bases are a match to TRBD2. Trimming at V came to 3 bases and at J to 7 bases, leaving 10 bases not matched to a gene. The CDR3 is 15 amino acids. Germline CDR1 is SGHRS and CDR2 is YFSETQ. CDR3 bases: TGCGCCAGCAGCTCAACAGGCGTGGGGGGGAATGAGCAGTTCTTC. Protein product: CASSSTGVGGNEQFF. The entire variable domain, with the rest obtained from reference TRBV5-1 and TRBJ2-1, is as follows: KAGVTQTPRYLIKTRGQQVTLSCSPISGHRSVSWYQQTPGQGLQFLFEYFSETQRNKGNFPGRFSGRQFSNSRSEMNVSTLELGDSALYLCASSSTGVGGNEQFFGPGTRLTVL.

This chain connects TRBV5-5 to TRBJ1-5, with 8 bases lining up with TRBD1. The germline CDR1 and CDR2 sequences are SGHKS and YYEKEE (reference sequence). CDR3 length: 16 residues. With 4 bases clipped from V and 6 bases from J, the junction kept 12 bases outside the gene matches. CDR3 amino acids: CASSESPGQVGQPQHF. In nucleotides, the CDR3 is TGTGCCAGCAGCGAAAGTCCGGGACAGGTCGGTCAGCCCCAGCATTTT.

The chain employs TRBV9 and TRBJ1-5; maybe TRBD1 (6 bases). The V gene's germline CDR1 is SGDLS and CDR2 YYNGEE. Trimming took 3 bases from V and 10 from J, leaving 14 bases between them. The CDR3 length is 13 residues. As DNA, the CDR3 is TGTGCCAGCAGCGGCCAACAGGGCACACCCCAGCATTTT. Residues: CASSGQQGTPQHF.

The V gene is TRBV16, the J gene TRBJ2-1; TRBD2 aligns across 8 bases. Germline assignment: CDR1 KGHSY and CDR2 FQNENV. J gave up 4 bases and V 6 bases, and 8 bases lay outside the gene matches. The CDR3 consists of 15 residues. This chain's CDR3 is CASSRTSGRYNEQFF. CDR3 bases: TGTGCCAGCAGTCGCACTAGCGGTAGATACAATGAGCAGTTCTTC.

This clone was counted many times. The chain is built from TRBV2 and TRBJ2-5, with 8 bases lining up with TRBD2. The V segment lost 4 bases and the J segment 1 base; nucleotides outside the gene matches: 5. CDR3 length: 15 amino acids. Germline assignment: CDR1 SNHLY and CDR2 FYNNEI. The CDR3 here is CASSVSGGLQETQYF. In DNA, the CDR3 is TGTGCCAGCAGTGTAAGCGGGGGACTCCAAGAGACCCAGTACTTC.

This clone was seen once. The genes are TRBV2 and TRBJ1-3, with D possibly TRBD1 on 5 matching bases. The germline V gene encodes CDR1 SNHLY and CDR2 FYNNEI. V shed 0 bases and J shed 0 bases, with 18 bases lying between them. There are 19 residues in the CDR3. The CDR3 region has the DNA TGTGCCAGCAGTGAAGCGGAATGGGGCAGGGATGACTCTGGAAACACCATATATTTT. Translated: CASSEAEWGRDDSGNTIYF.

The chain links TRBV19 to TRBJ1-1; 7 bases align to TRBD1. CDR3 length: 15 amino acids. CDR1 is LNHDA, CDR2 SQIVND, per germline (reference sequence). The junction had 9 bases not matched to a gene; V was cut back by 5 bases and J by 3 bases. As DNA, the CDR3 is TGTGCCAGTAGTCCCCCGGACAGGTGGGACACTGAAGCTTTCTTT. It yields the protein CASSPPDRWDTEAFF.

The CDR3 DNA reads TGTGCCAGTACCTCCAGCGGGGACAACACAGATACGCAGTATTTT. This gives the protein CASTSSGDNTDTQYF. The rearrangement uses TRBV19 and TRBJ2-3; perhaps TRBD2 as D (7 bases). The CDR3 consists of 15 residues. Germline V gene lookup returns CDR1 LNHDA and CDR2 SQIVND (reference sequence). Trimming cost V 7 bases and J 2 bases, with 16 bases left between them.

This sequence joins TRBV23-1 and TRBJ1-2; the match to TRBD1 covers 10 bases. TRBV23-1 is identified as an open reading frame with a role that is uncertain. The V gene end was trimmed by 8 bases and the J gene end by 4 bases; junction bases not matched to a gene: 4. CDR3 size: 13 residues. CDR3 nucleotide sequence: TGCGCCAGCTCAAGACAGGGGGCCTATGGCTACACCTTC. The encoded protein is CASSRQGAYGYTF.

The V gene is TRBV19, the J gene TRBJ2-4, with TRBD2 as a possible D gene (6 bases). V lost 5 bases and J 4 bases, leaving 12 bases between the germline ends. CDR1 LNHDA and CDR2 SQIVND come from the germline V gene (reference sequence). CDR3 size: 14 residues. For the CDR3, the DNA is TGTGCCAGTAGTCGGGAGTATTGGAAAAACATTCAGTACTTC. Its protein is CASSREYWKNIQYF.

The chain uses TRBV6-1 and TRBJ1-1; 8 nucleotides agree with TRBD1. Germline assignment: CDR1 MNHNS and CDR2 SASEGT. Trimming at V came to 1 base and at J to 6 bases, leaving 13 bases not matched to a gene. The CDR3 has 17 residues. As DNA, the CDR3 is TGTGCCAGCAGTGAAGAGTGGGCAGGGGGCGGTTGGGCTGAAGCTTTCTTT. Residues: CASSEEWAGGGWAEAFF.

This chain links TRBV2 with TRBJ1-5, with D perhaps matching TRBD1 (5 bases). The germline V and J ends were trimmed by 8 bases and 7 bases, with 15 bases remaining between them. Germline values: CDR1 SNHLY, CDR2 FYNNEI. The CDR3 sequence is 13 residues long. Written as DNA, the CDR3 is TGTGCCAGCTGTGGAGGAAGGGGACAGCCCCAGCATTTT. Translating gives CASCGGRGQPQHF. Full variable domain (remainder filled in from reference TRBV2 and TRBJ1-5): EPEVTQTPSHQVTQMGQEVILRCVPISNHLYFYWYRQILGQKVEFLVSFYNNEISEKSEIFDDQFSVERPDGSNFTLKIRSTKLEDSAMYFCASCGGRGQPQHFGDGTRLSIL.

V gene TRBV3-1 (or the pseudogene TRBV3-2) combines with J gene TRBJ1-1; TRBD1 matches 11 bases. Germline trimming cut 3 bases from V and 7 bases from J; bases unmatched to any gene: 7. The CDR3 runs to 15 residues. Germline V gene sequence: CDR1 LGHDT, CDR2 YNNKEL (reference sequence). The CDR3 region is CASSHRSGTGGEAFF. CDR3 bases: TGTGCCAGCAGCCACAGGTCCGGGACAGGGGGTGAAGCTTTCTTT.

The V call is TRBV18, the J call TRBJ1-3; 8 bases line up with TRBD1. The germline CDR1 and CDR2 sequences are KGHSH and LQKENI. The CDR3 consists of 16 residues. V dropped 6 bases and J dropped 0; count of bases not matched to a gene: 7. CDR3 in DNA: TGTGCCAGCTCCCCTTTGGACAGGGCCTCTGGAAACACCATATATTTT. Translation gives CASSPLDRASGNTIYF.

The chain joins TRBV28 to TRBJ2-5; TRBD2 agrees at 10 bases. J lost 3 bases, V lost 8 bases, and 3 bases had no gene match. CDR1 and CDR2 from the germline V gene are MDHEN and SYDVKM. CDR3 length equals 13 residues. CDR3 in amino acids: CASHGLAEETQYF. CDR3 bases: TGTGCCAGCCACGGACTAGCGGAAGAGACCCAGTACTTC.

The chain carries TRBV5-6 and TRBJ2-7, with 10 bases fitting TRBD1. Germline CDR1 is SGHDT and CDR2 is YYEEEE. The V gene end was trimmed by 2 bases and the J gene end by 6 bases; junction bases not matched to a gene: 8. CDR3 size: 15 residues. The chain's CDR3 is CASSLTGTGAREQYF. CDR3 coding DNA: TGTGCCAGCAGCTTAACCGGGACAGGGGCTCGCGAGCAGTACTTC.

The J gene is TRBJ1-1, the V gene TRBV5-1; no reliable D call. This CDR3 has 12 residues. Germline assignment: CDR1 SGHRS and CDR2 YFSETQ. Between the trimmed V and J ends, which lost 10 bases and 0 bases, there was a span of 10 bases. DNA for the CDR3: TGCGCCGGCCCTAGGTTGAACACTGAAGCTTTCTTT. Amino acids: CAGPRLNTEAFF.

The chain couples TRBV6-1 to TRBJ2-2, with D perhaps matching TRBD2 (5 bases). The germline gives CDR1 MNHNS, CDR2 SASEGT. V lost 1 base, J lost 5 bases, and 5 bases lay in between. CDR3 length: 13 residues. In DNA, the CDR3 is TGTGCCAGCAGTGAAGGAGGGACCGGGGAGCTGTTTTTT. This codes for CASSEGGTGELFF.

This sequence joins TRBV6-6 and TRBJ1-2; possibly TRBD1 for D (5 bases). The V gene lost 5 bases and the J gene lost 4 bases, with 14 bases spanning the gap. The V gene's germline CDR1 is MNHNY and CDR2 SVGAGI (reference sequence). CDR3 length: 14 amino acids. CDR3 residues: CASSPLPGGYGYTF. As DNA, the CDR3 is TGTGCCAGCAGTCCCTTGCCGGGGGGCTATGGCTACACCTTC.

The V and J genes are TRBV3-1 (or the pseudogene TRBV3-2) and TRBJ2-3; 8 bases agree with TRBD2. CDR1 is LGHDT, CDR2 YNNKEL, per germline (reference sequence). The CDR3 is made up of 16 amino acids. Germline trimming cut 0 bases from V and 2 bases from J; bases unmatched to any gene: 4. The CDR3 is CASSQDGGGYTDTQYF. The DNA of the CDR3 is TGTGCCAGCAGCCAAGATGGCGGGGGGTACACAGATACGCAGTATTTT.

On this clone itself: This specimen includes other DNA sequences encoding the same CDR3. The chain's CDR3 is CASSPGQHYGYTF. CDR3 bases: TGTGCCAGCTCACCCGGACAGCACTATGGCTACACCTTC. This chain joins TRBV18 and TRBJ1-2; possible D gene TRBD1, 6 bases. The CDR3 runs 13 residues. Trimming shortened V by 3 bases and J by 3 bases, and 8 bases separated the two germline ends. Germline assignment: CDR1 KGHSH and CDR2 LQKENI.

The chain recombines TRBV28 with TRBJ2-5; 9 bases fit TRBD2. Germline assignment: CDR1 MDHEN and CDR2 SYDVKM. The CDR3 runs 16 residues. V lost 4 bases, J lost 2 bases, and 8 bases stayed unmatched. CDR3 protein: CASSSPVAGEQETQYF. The CDR3 DNA follows: TGTGCCAGCAGTTCTCCCGTAGCGGGAGAACAAGAGACCCAGTACTTC.

The gene calls are TRBV5-6 and TRBJ1-6, with TRBD1 matching over 9 bases. Germline values: CDR1 SGHDT, CDR2 YYEEEE. V lost 3 bases and J lost 7; bases outside the gene matches: 5. The CDR3 loop spans 15 amino acids. The DNA for the CDR3 is TGTGCCAGCAGCTCCTCCGGGACAGGGAATTCACCCCTCCACTTT. This encodes CASSSSGTGNSPLHF. Drawing the rest from reference TRBV5-6 and TRBJ1-6, the complete variable domain is DAGVTQSPTHLIKTRGQQVTLRCSPKSGHDTVSWYQQALGQGPQFIFQYYEEEERQRGNFPDRFSGHQFPNYSSELNVNALLLGDSALYLCASSSSGTGNSPLHFGNGTRLTVT.

The chain links TRBV19 to TRBJ2-1; 12 bases are a match to TRBD2. V dropped 1 base and J dropped 6; count of bases not matched to a gene: 7. CDR3 length: 17 amino acids. CDR1 is LNHDA and CDR2 is SQIVND in the germline V gene (reference sequence). CDR3 region: CASSIAASGRAGNEQFF. The CDR3 coding sequence is TGTGCCAGTAGTATAGCGGCTAGCGGGAGGGCGGGCAATGAGCAGTTCTTC.

This sequence joins TRBV20-1 and TRBJ2-7; D perhaps matches TRBD1 (5 bases). The CDR3 contains 11 residues. Germline V gives CDR1 DFQATT, CDR2 SNEGSKA (reference sequence). Trimming removed 7 bases at V and 5 bases at J, with 12 bases between. CDR3 DNA sequence: TGCAGTGTAAGGGGTGCGGACGAGCAGTACGTC. This sequence encodes CSVRGADEQYV.

V and J are TRBV5-5 and TRBJ2-5; unclear D gene. Trimming pared 2 bases from V and 3 bases from J, leaving 14 bases between. The CDR3 loop spans 15 amino acids. Germline assignment: CDR1 SGHKS and CDR2 YYEKEE (reference sequence). This chain's CDR3 is CASSFGSRVEETQYF. In nucleotides, the CDR3 is TGTGCCAGCAGCTTTGGGTCTCGGGTGGAAGAGACCCAGTACTTC.

The chain uses TRBV2 and TRBJ1-1; tentative D call: TRBD1 (6 bases). CDR3 length: 11 residues. V shed 10 bases and J shed 11 bases, with 17 bases lying between them. Germline lookup yields CDR1 SNHLY and CDR2 FYNNEI. CDR3 amino acids: CATGVGATAFF. The CDR3 bases are TGTGCCACTGGTGTGGGGGCCACGGCTTTCTTT.

The chain couples TRBV5-1 to TRBJ2-5; TRBD2 matches at 9 bases. V lost 4 bases and J lost 4; bases outside the gene matches: 5. The CDR3 loop spans 14 amino acids. Germline V gene sequence: CDR1 SGHRS, CDR2 YFSETQ. CDR3: CASSGGGASETQYF. In DNA form, the CDR3 reads TGCGCCAGCAGCGGCGGGGGGGCATCAGAGACCCAGTACTTC.

The CDR3 loop is CSASRQEGTEAFF. In DNA form, the CDR3 reads TGCAGTGCTAGTCGGCAGGAAGGCACTGAAGCTTTCTTT. V and J are TRBV20-1 and TRBJ1-1; no definite D call. The CDR3 is made up of 13 amino acids. Germline loops: CDR1 DFQATT, CDR2 SNEGSKA (reference sequence). V was trimmed by 3 bases and J by 4 bases, leaving 12 bases between them.

The chain joins TRBV13 to TRBJ1-1; TRBD1 is a possible D gene (6 bases). CDR3 size: 14 residues. The germline V gene has CDR1 PRHDT and CDR2 FYEKMQ (reference sequence). The germline V and J ends were trimmed by 5 bases and 4 bases, with 14 bases remaining between them. DNA of the CDR3: TGTGCCAGCAGCCAACAGGGAAGGGGCACTGAAGCTTTCTTT. This codes for CASSQQGRGTEAFF.